This T cell receptor beta chain was identified in a study of identical twins. This clonotype showed up just a few times. The CDR3 extends over 15 amino acids. The V gene's germline CDR1 is MNHEY and CDR2 SMNVEV (reference sequence). J gave up 2 bases and V 5 bases, and 3 bases lay outside the gene matches. MiXCR was run by TCRdb on the 5' RACE reads, yielding one entry per CDR3 protein. The repertoire holds 1.5 million or so distinct CDR3 sequences, with around 29% as singletons. This clonotype was obtained from a newborn girl in good health. The chain joins TRBV27 to TRBJ1-6; 7 bases match TRBD1. Material: cord blood. The CDR3 is CASSDRVPYNSPLHF. Here the CDR3 DNA reads TGTGCCAGCAGTGACAGGGTACCCTATAATTCACCCCTCCACTTT.